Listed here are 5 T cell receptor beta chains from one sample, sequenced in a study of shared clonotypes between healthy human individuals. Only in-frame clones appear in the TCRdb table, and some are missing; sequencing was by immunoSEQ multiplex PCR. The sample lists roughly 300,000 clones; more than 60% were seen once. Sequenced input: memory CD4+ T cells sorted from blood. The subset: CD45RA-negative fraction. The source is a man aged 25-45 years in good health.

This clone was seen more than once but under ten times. DNA of the CDR3: TGTGCCAGCAGCAAGGATCAGGGGTATAATTCACCCCTCCACTTT. It translates to CASSKDQGYNSPLHF. The chain employs TRBV5-4 and TRBJ1-6, with D possibly matching TRBD1 (6 bases). The V gene lost 4 bases and the J gene lost 4 bases, with 12 bases spanning the gap. Germline loops: CDR1 SGHNT, CDR2 YYREEE (reference sequence). CDR3 length: 15 amino acids.

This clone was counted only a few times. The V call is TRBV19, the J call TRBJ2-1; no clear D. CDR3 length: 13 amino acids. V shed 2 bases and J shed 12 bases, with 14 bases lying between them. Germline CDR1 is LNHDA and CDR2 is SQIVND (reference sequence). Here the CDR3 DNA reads TGTGCCAGTAGTATAAGGGCCTCCGGTGCGCAGTTCTTC. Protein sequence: CASSIRASGAQFF.

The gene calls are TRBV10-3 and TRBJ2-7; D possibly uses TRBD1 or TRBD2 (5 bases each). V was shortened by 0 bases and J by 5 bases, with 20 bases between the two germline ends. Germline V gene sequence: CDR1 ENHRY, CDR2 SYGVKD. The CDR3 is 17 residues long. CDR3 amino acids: CAISESGFSRERDEQYF. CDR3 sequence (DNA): TGTGCCATCAGTGAGTCCGGGTTCAGCAGGGAGAGGGACGAGCAGTACTTC.

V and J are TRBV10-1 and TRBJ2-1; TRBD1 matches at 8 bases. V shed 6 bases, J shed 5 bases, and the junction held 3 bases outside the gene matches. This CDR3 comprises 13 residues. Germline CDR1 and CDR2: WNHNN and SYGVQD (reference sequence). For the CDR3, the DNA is TGCGCCAGCAGGGTGGACAGGGACAATGAGCAGTTCTTC. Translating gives CASRVDRDNEQFF.

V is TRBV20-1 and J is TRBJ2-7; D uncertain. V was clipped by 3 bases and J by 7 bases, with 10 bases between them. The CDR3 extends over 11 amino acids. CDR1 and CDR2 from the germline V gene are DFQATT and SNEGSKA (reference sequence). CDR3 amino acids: CSASSLFEQYF. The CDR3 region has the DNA TGCAGTGCTAGCTCCTTGTTTGAGCAGTACTTC.